This TCR beta chain was sequenced during a study of beta chain features in type 1 diabetes. Study results and caveats: Reduced insertions and increased deletions marked VDJ junctions in type 1 diabetes patients.

The study reverse transcribed the entire isolated RNA, so it sequenced expressed TCRB transcripts. Sequencing was performed with immunoSEQ multiplex PCR; in TCRdb, only in-frame clones are kept and a portion is missing. The table records about 250,000 clones, around an eighth of them present only once. V lost 5 bases, J lost 10 bases, and 21 bases lay in between. Germline V gives CDR1 SGHVS, CDR2 FQNEAQ. The CDR3 sequence is 16 residues long. Sampling consisted of one heparinised blood draw per donor, averaging around 120 mL. CD4+ cells of the naive, central memory, regulatory and stem cell-like memory types were sorted via CD45RO/CCR7/CD25/CD127/CD95/CD27. This clone occurred a few times. What it recognizes is unknown.

The TCR originated in a woman aged 35 to 49 in good health. Specimen: naive CD4+ T cells from blood. The rearrangement joins TRBV7-8 to TRBJ1-6; tentative D call: TRBD1 (5 bases). The CDR3 DNA is TGTGCCAGCAGCCTAGACCTTGCGGGGCTGGGATCACCCCTCCACTTT. Its protein product is CASSLDLAGLGSPLHF. Based on the CDR3 plus reference TRBV7-8 and TRBJ1-6, the full variable domain is GAGVSQSPRYKVAKRGQDVALRCDPISGHVSLFWYQQALGQGPEFLTYFQNEAQLDKSGLPSDRFFAERPEGSVSTLKIQRTQQEDSAVYLCASSLDLAGLGSPLHFGNGTRLTVT.